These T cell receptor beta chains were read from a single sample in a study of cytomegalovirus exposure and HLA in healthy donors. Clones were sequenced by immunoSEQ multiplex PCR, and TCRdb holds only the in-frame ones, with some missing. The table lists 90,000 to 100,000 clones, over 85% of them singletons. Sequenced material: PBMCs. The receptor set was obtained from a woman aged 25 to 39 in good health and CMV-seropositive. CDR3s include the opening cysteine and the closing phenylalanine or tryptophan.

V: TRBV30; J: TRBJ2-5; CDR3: CAWGSPGLAGLELLQETQYF
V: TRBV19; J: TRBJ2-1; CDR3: CASRGGTAKNEQFF
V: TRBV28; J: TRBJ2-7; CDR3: CASSHQGLAEYEQYF
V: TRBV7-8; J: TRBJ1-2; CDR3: CASSQRGLKDSGYTF
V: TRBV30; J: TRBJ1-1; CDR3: CAWSALSRLLNTEAFF
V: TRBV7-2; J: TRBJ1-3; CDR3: CASSQLPSSGNTIYF
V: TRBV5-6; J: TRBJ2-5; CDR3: CASSTLTPSGSPETQYF
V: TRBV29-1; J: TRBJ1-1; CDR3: CSVAGTGSTEAFF
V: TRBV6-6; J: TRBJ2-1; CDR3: CASSYSGANNEQFF
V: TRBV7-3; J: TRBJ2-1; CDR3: CASSLSWALNEQFF
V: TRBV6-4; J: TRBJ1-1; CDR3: CASSVRQGTEAFF
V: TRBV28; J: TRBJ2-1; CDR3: CASSPQGVGEQFF
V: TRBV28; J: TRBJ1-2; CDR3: CASSLGGQGGYGYTF
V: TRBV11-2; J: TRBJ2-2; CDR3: CASSLFLAGAGELFF
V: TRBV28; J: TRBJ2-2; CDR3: CASSLYAGAAAGELFF
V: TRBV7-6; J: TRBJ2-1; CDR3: CASSLSGNEQFF
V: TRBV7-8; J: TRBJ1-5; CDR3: CASSSFRRQGSNQPQHF
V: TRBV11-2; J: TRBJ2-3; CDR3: CASSPYRQGSTDTQYF
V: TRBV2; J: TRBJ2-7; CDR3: CASSETTGWAYEQYF
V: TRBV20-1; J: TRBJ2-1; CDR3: CSARTSEQFF
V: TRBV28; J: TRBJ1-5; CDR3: CASSLPTGISNQPQHF
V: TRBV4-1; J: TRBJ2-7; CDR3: CASSQDTTTDEQYF
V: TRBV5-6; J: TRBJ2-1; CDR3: CASSLVDRRTYNEQFF
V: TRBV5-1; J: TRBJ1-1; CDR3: CASSRGQGNTEAFF
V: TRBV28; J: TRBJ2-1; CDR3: CASSPDRVSGHIYNEQFF
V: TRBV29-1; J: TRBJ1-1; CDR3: CSVVLPGQGGVQATEAFF
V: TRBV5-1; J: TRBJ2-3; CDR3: CASSYGLLSTDTQYF
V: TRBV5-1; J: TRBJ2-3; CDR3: CASSFETPGGIDGTDTQYF
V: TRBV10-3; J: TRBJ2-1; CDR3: CAISEGTSGSHEQFF
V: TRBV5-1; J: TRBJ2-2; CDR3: CASSRLAGGLTGELFF
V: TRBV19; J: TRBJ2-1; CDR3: CASNFRDRALNEQFF
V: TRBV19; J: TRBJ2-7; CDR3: CASSIVGQGGIYEQYF
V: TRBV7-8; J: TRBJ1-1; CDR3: CASSEYRGRRTEAFF
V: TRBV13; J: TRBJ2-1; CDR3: CASSSKREGPYNEQFF
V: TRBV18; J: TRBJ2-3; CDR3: CASSPLVGSDTQYF
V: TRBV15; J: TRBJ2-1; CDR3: CATSRDLGRDRNNEQFF